This passage covers 19 T cell receptor beta chains from one sample sequenced in a study of T-cell memory formation after mild COVID-19. TCRdb re-analysed the 5' RACE reads in MiXCR, keeping a single row per CDR3 protein. This table has roughly 50,000 distinct CDR3 sequences, 9.5% appearing once. Sequenced sample: PBMCs or a T cell subset sorted from them (not recorded which). These receptors were obtained from a man aged 18 to 29 who had mild COVID-19 (a few samples of this study predate the infection). Cell type and time point are not known.

V is TRBV7-9 and J is TRBJ2-6; D is unclear. Trimming shortened V by 5 bases and J by 4 bases, and 9 bases separated the two germline ends. Germline lookup yields CDR1 SEHNR and CDR2 FQNEAQ (reference sequence). The CDR3 has 14 amino acids. CDR3 region: CASSPPWGANVLTF. The CDR3 nucleotides read TGTGCCAGCAGCCCTCCATGGGGGGCCAACGTCCTGACTTTC. The whole variable domain, filled in from reference TRBV7-9 and TRBJ2-6, reads DTGVSQNPRHKITKRGQNVTFRCDPISEHNRLYWYRQTLGQGPEFLTYFQNEAQLEKSRLLSDRFSAERPKGSFSTLEIQRTEQGDSAMYLCASSPPWGANVLTFGAGSRLTVL.

This clonotype came up a few times. This chain connects TRBV3-1 to TRBJ1-1; D remains unclear. V was pared by 5 bases and J by 6 bases, with 19 bases between. CDR1 and CDR2 from the germline V gene are LGHDT and YNNKEL (reference sequence). The CDR3 length is 15 residues. The CDR3 is CASSAPGGLPSEAFF. The CDR3 nucleotides are TGTGCCAGCAGCGCCCCCGGTGGGTTGCCCTCTGAAGCTTTCTTT.

This clonotype came up a few times. The V gene is TRBV4-3, the J gene TRBJ1-2; D remains ambiguous. This CDR3 contains 12 residues. V shed 4 bases and J shed 8 bases, with 11 bases lying between them. Germline V lookup: CDR1 LGHNA, CDR2 YSLEER. The CDR3 spells CASSRRSGGYTF. Here the CDR3 DNA reads TGCGCCAGCAGCCGCCGATCTGGAGGCTACACCTTC.

This clonotype turned up a few times. The gene calls are TRBV10-2 and TRBJ1-5, with D unresolved. The V gene's germline CDR1 is WSHSY and CDR2 SAAADI. Trimming took off 0 bases at V and 7 bases at J, with 10 bases between the two ends. The length of the CDR3 is 14 residues. The CDR3 loop is CASSESAGKQPQHF. The CDR3 DNA reads as TGCGCCAGCAGTGAGTCCGCCGGGAAGCAGCCCCAGCATTTT.

This clonotype appeared a few times. This chain joins TRBV20-1 and TRBJ2-3; 8 bases fit TRBD2. Germline CDR1 is DFQATT and CDR2 is SNEGSKA (reference sequence). J was trimmed by 5 bases and V by 3 bases; bases with no gene match: 10. The CDR3 has 15 residues. The CDR3 spells CSARRDGGAKDTQYF. CDR3 coding DNA: TGCAGTGCTAGGCGCGACGGGGGGGCCAAAGATACGCAGTATTTT.

The chain employs TRBV28 and TRBJ1-3; no firm D call. This CDR3 spans 11 amino acids. Germline assignment: CDR1 MDHEN and CDR2 SYDVKM. V lost 6 bases, J lost 4 bases, and 4 bases lay in between. The CDR3 DNA reads as TGTGCCAGCAGCCAAGGAAACACCATATATTTT. Translated, it gives CASSQGNTIYF.

DNA for the CDR3: TGTGCCAGCAGCAAGGACACTTACACTGAAGCTTTCTTT. It encodes CASSKDTYTEAFF. V gene TRBV5-4 combines with J gene TRBJ1-1; a weak D match, TRBD1 (5 bases). V dropped 4 bases and J dropped 3 bases, with 10 bases sitting between them. Germline V lookup: CDR1 SGHNT, CDR2 YYREEE (reference sequence). The CDR3 extends over 13 amino acids.

The chain employs TRBV6-2 or TRBV6-3 and TRBJ2-5; D uncertain. This CDR3 has 14 amino acids. CDR1 and CDR2 from the germline V gene are MNHEY and SVGEGT. Trimming removed 2 bases at V and 2 bases at J, with 9 bases between. The CDR3 region is CASSYPSEQETQYF. CDR3 in DNA: TGTGCCAGCAGTTACCCGTCGGAACAAGAGACCCAGTACTTC.

This clonotype was found a few times. V usage is TRBV6-6 and J usage is TRBJ2-3; 7 bases fit TRBD1. This CDR3 is built from 16 residues. The germline CDR1 and CDR2 sequences are MNHNY and SVGAGI (reference sequence). The V segment lost 2 bases and the J segment 0 bases; nucleotides outside the gene matches: 5. Here the CDR3 DNA reads TGTGCCAGCAGTTACCAGGGGGTTGAAAGCACAGATACGCAGTATTTT. This encodes CASSYQGVESTDTQYF.

Ten or more counts support this clonotype. This chain joins TRBV28 and TRBJ2-7, with D possibly TRBD2 on 7 matching bases. With 7 bases removed from V and 4 bases from J, the gap between germline ends came to 17 bases. The CDR3 covers 14 residues. Per the germline V gene, CDR1 is MDHEN and CDR2 is SYDVKM. The CDR3 reads CASTMGGTPYEQYV. The CDR3 DNA sequence: TGTGCCAGCACGATGGGAGGGACACCTTACGAGCAGTACGTC.

This clonotype was seen only a few times. The chain is built from TRBV25-1 and TRBJ2-7; D ambiguous. Germline lookup yields CDR1 MGHDK and CDR2 SYGVNS. V was clipped by 1 base and J by 4 bases, with 2 bases between them. CDR3 length: 11 residues. CDR3 in amino acids: CASSEWYEQYF. In DNA form, the CDR3 reads TGTGCCAGCAGTGAATGGTACGAGCAGTACTTC.

This chain links TRBV6-5 with TRBJ2-7; 13 bases line up with TRBD2. Trimming at V came to 6 bases and at J to 2 bases, leaving 4 bases not matched to a gene. Germline V CDR1 and CDR2: MNHEY, SVGAGI. The CDR3 is 15 amino acids. This CDR3 reads CASSRTSGGAYEQYF. The CDR3 region has the DNA TGTGCCAGCAGCCGCACTAGCGGGGGGGCCTACGAGCAGTACTTC.

This clonotype was counted at least ten times. V usage is TRBV2 and J usage is TRBJ2-4; tentative D call: TRBD1 (5 bases). Deletions cut 6 bases from V and 0 bases from J, with 9 bases between. CDR3 size: 14 residues. The germline CDR1 and CDR2 sequences are SNHLY and FYNNEI. The CDR3 spells CASRNQGAKNIQYF. CDR3 in DNA: TGTGCCAGCAGGAACCAGGGAGCCAAAAACATTCAGTACTTC.

This clonotype was recorded at least ten times. The rearrangement links TRBV7-2 to TRBJ2-1; D gene ambiguous. This CDR3 comprises 14 residues. In germline, CDR1 is SGHTA, CDR2 FQGNSA. Trimming shortened V by 1 base and J by 0 bases, and 4 bases separated the two germline ends. CDR3 region: CASSLEVSYNEQFF. The CDR3 DNA reads as TGTGCCAGCAGCTTAGAGGTCTCCTACAATGAGCAGTTCTTC.

The chain carries TRBV6-2 or TRBV6-3 and TRBJ1-1; possibly TRBD1 for D (5 bases). Trimming took 2 bases from V and 1 from J, leaving 14 bases between them. The CDR3 covers 16 residues. Germline V lookup: CDR1 MNHEY, CDR2 SVGEGT. The CDR3: CASSYPEGRGNTEAFF. The CDR3 DNA reads as TGTGCCAGCAGTTACCCCGAGGGGAGGGGGAACACTGAAGCTTTCTTT.

This clonotype was counted a few times. The chain employs TRBV2 and TRBJ2-5, with 7 bases matching TRBD2. CDR3 length: 14 amino acids. V trimming: 7 bases; J trimming: 6 bases; junction bases outside the gene matches: 11. Germline V gene lookup returns CDR1 SNHLY and CDR2 FYNNEI. CDR3 region: CASTFWGGPQTQYF. In DNA, the CDR3 is TGTGCCAGCACCTTTTGGGGGGGACCTCAGACCCAGTACTTC.

The chain is built from TRBV5-1 and TRBJ2-7; D ambiguous. Trimming pared 2 bases from V and 2 bases from J, leaving 14 bases between. The CDR3 is 15 amino acids. Germline V lookup: CDR1 SGHRS, CDR2 YFSETQ. The CDR3 loop is CASSFGYPEAYEQYF. In nucleotides, the CDR3 is TGCGCCAGCAGCTTTGGGTATCCTGAAGCCTACGAGCAGTACTTC.

There are a few counts of this clonotype. V usage is TRBV27 and J usage is TRBJ1-2, with D perhaps TRBD1 (6 bases). Germline assignment: CDR1 MNHEY and CDR2 SMNVEV (reference sequence). This CDR3 spans 14 amino acids. V was clipped by 2 bases and J by 6 bases, with 13 bases between them. CDR3 DNA: TGTGCCAGCAGTTTAGGGGGGGGCGGAGATGGCTACACCTTC. Its protein is CASSLGGGGDGYTF.

This clonotype appeared a few times. This chain joins TRBV10-3 and TRBJ2-5; 7 nucleotides align to TRBD2. With 10 bases clipped from V and 2 bases from J, the junction kept 10 bases outside the gene matches. The CDR3 extends over 14 amino acids. The V gene's germline CDR1 is ENHRY and CDR2 SYGVKD. Here the CDR3 reads CATRGREGQETQYF. DNA for the CDR3: TGTGCCACCAGAGGGAGGGAAGGGCAAGAGACCCAGTACTTC.